This entry lists 24 T cell receptor beta chains sequenced from one sample in a study of blood T cells in healthy people across ages. A J-beta primer mix and a sample-barcoded 5' primer were used in a second PCR of about 7 to 12 cycles. MiXCR was run by TCRdb on the 5' RACE reads, yielding one entry per CDR3 protein. The table records fewer than 900,000 distinct CDR3 sequences, about 42% of them present only once. Sequencing used blood. Receptors were obtained from a woman aged 55-69 years in good health.

Details on this clonotype: Since a much larger clone is just one base distant, this may be a read error. The genes are TRBV5-1 and TRBJ1-5; D ambiguous. Germline loops: CDR1 SGHRS, CDR2 YFSETQ. V was clipped by 0 bases and J by 3 bases, with 10 bases between them. The CDR3 totals 15 residues. The CDR3 DNA sequence: TGCGCCAGCAGCTTGGTGGGAGGACTCAATCAGCCCCAGCATTTT. Its protein product is CASSLVGGLNQPQHF.

In this sample, this clonotype turned up a few times. The chain couples TRBV4-3 to TRBJ2-4; D not resolved. The CDR3 has 17 amino acids. V lost 1 base, J lost 0 bases, and 13 bases lay in between. Germline-derived CDR1 and CDR2 are LGHNA and YSLEER. For the CDR3, the DNA is TGCGCCAGCAGCCAAGCCTACGGAGTGATAGCCAAAAACATTCAGTACTTC. It encodes CASSQAYGVIAKNIQYF.

J is TRBJ1-5 and V is TRBV29-1; the D gene is possibly TRBD1 (5 bases). CDR1 and CDR2 from the germline V gene are SQVTM and ANQGSEA. With 4 bases removed from V and 7 bases from J, the gap between germline ends came to 17 bases. This CDR3 comprises 14 residues. The CDR3 loop reads CSVGGPTQEQPQHF. The CDR3 nucleotides are TGCAGCGTTGGGGGACCGACCCAGGAACAGCCCCAGCATTTT.

V usage is TRBV6-2 or TRBV6-3 and J usage is TRBJ2-5; D gene uncertain. Trimming pared 0 bases from V and 11 bases from J, leaving 22 bases between. This CDR3 comprises 16 residues. Germline CDR1 MNHEY, CDR2 SVGEGT. The CDR3 here is CASSYSATKDYNEQYF. The CDR3 DNA is TGTGCCAGCAGTTACTCGGCCACAAAAGATTACAATGAGCAGTACTTC.

The chain has TRBV5-1 and TRBJ2-7; possibly TRBD1 for D (6 bases). Germline-derived CDR1 and CDR2 are SGHRS and YFSETQ. The CDR3 has 15 residues. Trimming took off 3 bases at V and 3 bases at J, with 16 bases between the two ends. CDR3 DNA sequence: TGCGCCAGCAGCTGGGAGACAGGTATGGTCTACGAGCAGTACTTC. The encoded protein is CASSWETGMVYEQYF.

This CDR3 reads CASSIGEAPNEQYF. The CDR3 DNA reads as TGTGCCAGTAGTATCGGGGAAGCCCCCAACGAGCAGTACTTC. V usage is TRBV19 and J usage is TRBJ2-7, with D possibly being TRBD2 (5 bases). V lost 3 bases and J lost 5, with 14 bases in between. The CDR3 loop spans 14 amino acids. Germline V lookup: CDR1 LNHDA, CDR2 SQIVND (reference sequence).

V is TRBV5-1 and J is TRBJ2-7, with 9 positions matching TRBD1. Germline lookup yields CDR1 SGHRS and CDR2 YFSETQ. Trimming removed 4 bases from V and 3 bases from J; junction bases left unmatched: 8. The CDR3 extends over 15 amino acids. CDR3: CASSQPGQGLYEQYF. In DNA form, the CDR3 reads TGCGCCAGCAGCCAGCCGGGACAGGGACTCTACGAGCAGTACTTC. The full variable domain, completed using reference TRBV5-1 and TRBJ2-7, is KAGVTQTPRYLIKTRGQQVTLSCSPISGHRSVSWYQQTPGQGLQFLFEYFSETQRNKGNFPGRFSGRQFSNSRSEMNVSTLELGDSALYLCASSQPGQGLYEQYFGPGTRLTVT.

A word on this clonotype: One end of the junction does not line up with germline, which may come from a read error. V and J are TRBV2 and TRBJ1-2; unclear D gene. Looked up from germline, CDR1 is SNHLY and CDR2 is FYNNEI. The CDR3 sequence is 14 residues long. The CDR3 loop is CASGDGQTSSGYTF. The CDR3 DNA sequence: TGTGCCAGCGGTGATGGGCAGACTTCCAGCGGCTACACCTTC.

CDR3 nucleotides: TGTGCCAGCAGTGCGGGACAGGGGGCCGAAAAACTGTTTTTT. Translated: CASSAGQGAEKLFF. This chain links TRBV25-1 with TRBJ1-4, with 12 nucleotides matching TRBD1. Looked up from germline, CDR1 is MGHDK and CDR2 is SYGVNS. The CDR3 contains 14 residues. The ends lost 4 bases at V and 8 bases at J; junction bases unmatched: 2.

This sequence joins TRBV29-1 and TRBJ2-5; 7 bases are a match to TRBD1. Gene TRBJ2-1 matches the end of the DNA better, so the J call may be wrong. CDR3 length: 17 residues. From germline, CDR1 is SQVTM and CDR2 ANQGSEA. The chain's CDR3 is CSASPGRQQGFQETQFF. As DNA, the CDR3 is TGCAGCGCATCCCCTGGGAGACAACAGGGGTTCCAAGAGACCCAGTTCTTC.

The gene calls are TRBV6-1 and TRBJ2-1, with 10 bases aligning to TRBD2. V shed 10 bases, J shed 9 bases, and the junction held 18 bases outside the gene matches. The CDR3 sequence is 16 residues long. CDR1 MNHNS and CDR2 SASEGT come from the germline V gene. The CDR3 nucleotides read TGTGCCACAGCCCCCTCCAGCGGGGGGGTCCTGGGTGAGCAGTTCTTC. Protein: CATAPSSGGVLGEQFF.

This clonotype has just a few counts. The gene calls are TRBV7-3 and TRBJ2-6; D unclear. Germline CDR1 is SGHTA and CDR2 is FQGTGA. The CDR3 sequence is 14 residues long. Trimming pared 6 bases from V and 3 bases from J, leaving 9 bases between. As DNA, the CDR3 is TGTGCCAGCAGGCAAGAAGGTGGGGCCAACGTCCTGACTTTC. Its translation: CASRQEGGANVLTF.

The chain joins TRBV7-2 to TRBJ2-2; D might be TRBD1 or TRBD2, each matching 5 bases. Germline CDR1 and CDR2: SGHTA and FQGNSA. Trimming took 5 bases from V and 6 from J, leaving 16 bases between them. CDR3 length: 15 amino acids. The CDR3 protein is CASSPNRGLPGELFF. The CDR3 DNA reads TGTGCCAGCAGCCCAAACCGGGGCCTCCCCGGGGAGCTGTTTTTT.

The chain has TRBV29-1 and TRBJ2-7; D is ambiguous. The J call is doubtful: the DNA matches TRBJ2-5 better. The CDR3 is made up of 12 amino acids. Per the germline V gene, CDR1 is SQVTM and CDR2 is ANQGSEA. CDR3 protein: CSVGHHKETQYF. CDR3 DNA sequence: TGCAGCGTTGGTCACCACAAAGAGACCCAGTACTTC.

This clonotype was counted between two and nine times. This chain connects TRBV7-9 to TRBJ2-5, with unresolved D. The CDR3 contains 15 residues. V lost 2 bases and J 3 bases, leaving 13 bases between the germline ends. Germline CDR1 is SEHNR and CDR2 is FQNEAQ (reference sequence). The CDR3 DNA is TGTGCCAGCAGCTTACGGTATTCTGGTGAAGAGACCCAGTACTTC. Its translation is CASSLRYSGEETQYF.

The rearrangement links TRBV6-4 to TRBJ1-1; 9 bases fit TRBD1. The V and J ends lost 3 bases and 6 bases, in that order; junction bases with no gene match: 5. Germline CDR1 MRHNA, CDR2 SNTAGT. This CDR3 comprises 14 residues. The CDR3 region is CASSETGGRAEAFF. The CDR3 DNA is TGTGCCAGCAGTGAGACAGGGGGTAGAGCTGAAGCTTTCTTT.

V and J are TRBV11-2 and TRBJ2-1; 9 bases are a match to TRBD2. This CDR3 spans 19 amino acids. Germline CDR1 and CDR2: SGHAT and FQNNGV. V gave up 2 bases and J gave up 4 bases; unmatched junction bases: 15. CDR3 in amino acids: CASSLRLGGPSGVYNEQFF. The CDR3, as DNA: TGTGCCAGCAGCTTACGGTTAGGAGGCCCTAGCGGGGTGTACAATGAGCAGTTCTTC.

This clonotype has a single count. This rearrangement joins TRBV10-1 to TRBJ1-4, with TRBD1 identical over 7 bases. Germline lookup yields CDR1 WNHNN and CDR2 SYGVQD (reference sequence). CDR3 length equals 12 residues. Trimming removed 8 bases from V and 6 bases from J; junction bases left unmatched: 3. CDR3 in DNA: TGCGCCAGCTCCGACAGGGATGAAAAACTGTTTTTT. This encodes CASSDRDEKLFF.

This chain uses TRBV27 with TRBJ2-7; perhaps D is TRBD1 or TRBD2 (6 bases each). Germline V gene data show CDR1 as MNHEY and CDR2 as SMNVEV (reference sequence). This CDR3 contains 13 residues. V lost 7 bases, J lost 2 bases, and 12 bases lay in between. The DNA of the CDR3 is TGTGCCAGCACCGGCGGGGACACCTACGAGCAGTACTTC. Its translation is CASTGGDTYEQYF.

The V call is TRBV5-1, the J call TRBJ2-3, with 7 bases identical to TRBD1. Germline lookup yields CDR1 SGHRS and CDR2 YFSETQ. The junction had 13 bases not matched to a gene; V was cut back by 4 bases and J by 5 bases. The CDR3 has 16 residues. The CDR3 region has the DNA TGCGCCAGCAGCGCAACCCGGGACAGAAAGGGAGATACGCAGTATTTT. Its protein is CASSATRDRKGDTQYF.

This clonotype was observed at least ten times. The chain employs TRBV7-3 and TRBJ2-5, with no clear D. The CDR3 totals 10 residues. From germline, CDR1 is SGHTA and CDR2 FQGTGA. Deletions cut 6 bases from V and 5 bases from J, with 4 bases between. The CDR3 loop reads CASSCETQYF. Here the CDR3 DNA reads TGTGCCAGCAGTTGTGAGACCCAGTACTTC.

This chain uses TRBV29-1 with TRBJ2-2; D is ambiguous. Germline assignment: CDR1 SQVTM and CDR2 ANQGSEA. The CDR3 totals 14 residues. Trimming pared 4 bases from V and 0 bases from J, leaving 9 bases between. Here the CDR3 reads CSVVGAANTGELFF. The CDR3 DNA reads as TGCAGCGTTGTAGGCGCAGCGAACACCGGGGAGCTGTTTTTT.

The chain recombines TRBV2 with TRBJ2-1; TRBD1 agrees at 8 bases. The CDR3 sequence is 15 residues long. The V segment lost 6 bases and the J segment 7 bases; nucleotides outside the gene matches: 11. Germline V lookup: CDR1 SNHLY, CDR2 FYNNEI. The CDR3 loop is CASRVTRTGLNEQFF. In DNA form, the CDR3 reads TGTGCCAGCAGGGTTACCAGGACAGGGCTGAATGAGCAGTTCTTC.

The table lists this clonotype with a few counts. The chain recombines TRBV20-1 with TRBJ2-5; D could derive from TRBD1 or TRBD2 (5 bases each). The CDR3 contains 15 residues. Germline values: CDR1 DFQATT, CDR2 SNEGSKA (reference sequence). The V end was cut by 2 bases, the J end by 5 bases, with 18 bases between. CDR3 sequence: CSARNDGSGTETQYF. Written as DNA, the CDR3 is TGCAGTGCTAGAAACGACGGTTCCGGGACGGAGACCCAGTACTTC.